This TCR beta chain was captured in a study of OX40 agonist ivuxolimab in advanced cancers. Study context: An anti-OX40 (CD134) antibody with agonistic activity, ivuxolimab, was administered to patients.

Sequenced by immunoSEQ multiplex PCR; TCRdb stores in-frame clones only, minus some. In the table there are approximately 50,000 clones, 75% to 90% of which are singletons. V was cut by 6 bases and J by 7 bases, with 15 bases left in between. This CDR3 comprises 14 residues. The V gene's germline CDR1 is SNHLY and CDR2 FYNNEI. The chain uses TRBV2 and TRBJ1-4; D is unresolved. This receptor was taken from an adult with an advanced solid tumor such as melanoma, head and neck, liver or kidney cancer. Source: CD4+ or CD8+ T cells sorted from blood, taken in a trial of the OX40 agonist ivuxolimab. CDR3 bases: TGTGCCAGCAGGTCGCGTGGCGAGAGTGAAAAACTGTTTTTT. The encoded protein is CASRSRGESEKLFF. The full variable domain, completed using reference TRBV2 and TRBJ1-4, is EPEVTQTPSHQVTQMGQEVILRCVPISNHLYFYWYRQILGQKVEFLVSFYNNEISEKSEIFDDQFSVERPDGSNFTLKIRSTKLEDSAMYFCASRSRGESEKLFFGSGTQLSVL.